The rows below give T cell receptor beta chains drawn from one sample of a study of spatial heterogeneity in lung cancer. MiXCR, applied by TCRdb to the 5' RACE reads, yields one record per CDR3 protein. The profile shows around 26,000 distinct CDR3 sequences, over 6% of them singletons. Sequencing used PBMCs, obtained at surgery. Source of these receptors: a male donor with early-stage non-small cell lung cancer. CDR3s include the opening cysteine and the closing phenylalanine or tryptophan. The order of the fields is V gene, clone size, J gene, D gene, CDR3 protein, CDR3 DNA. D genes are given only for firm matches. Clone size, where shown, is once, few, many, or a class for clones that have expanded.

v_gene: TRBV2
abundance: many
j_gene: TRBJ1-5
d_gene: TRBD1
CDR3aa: CASSSGQGNQPQHF
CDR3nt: TGTGCCAGCAGTTCGGGACAGGGCAATCAGCCCCAGCATTTT

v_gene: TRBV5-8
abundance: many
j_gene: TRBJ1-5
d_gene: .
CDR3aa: CASSLLFEQGGWSNQPQHF
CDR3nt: TGTGCCAGCAGCTTGCTTTTTGAACAGGGAGGTTGGAGCAATCAGCCCCAGCATTTT

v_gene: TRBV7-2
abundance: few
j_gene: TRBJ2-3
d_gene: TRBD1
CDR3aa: CASSYGQATDTQYF
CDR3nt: TGTGCCAGCAGCTACGGACAGGCCACAGATACGCAGTATTTT

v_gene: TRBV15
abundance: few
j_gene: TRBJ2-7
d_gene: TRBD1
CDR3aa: CATSREEGTASYEQYF
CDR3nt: TGTGCCACCAGCAGAGAGGAAGGGACAGCATCATACGAGCAGTACTTC

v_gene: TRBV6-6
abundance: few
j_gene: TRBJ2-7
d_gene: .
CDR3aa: CASSKEGNEQYF
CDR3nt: TGTGCCAGCAGCAAAGAAGGCAACGAGCAGTACTTC

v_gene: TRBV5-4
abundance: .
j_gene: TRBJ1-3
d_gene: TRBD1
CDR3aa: CASSPGQVSGNTIYF
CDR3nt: TGTGCCAGCAGCCCCGGACAGGTCTCTGGAAACACCATATATTTT

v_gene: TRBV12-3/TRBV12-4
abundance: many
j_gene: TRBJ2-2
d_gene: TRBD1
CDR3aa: CATSSGTDANTGELFF
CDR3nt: TGTGCCACCTCTTCCGGGACAGACGCGAACACCGGGGAGCTGTTTTTT

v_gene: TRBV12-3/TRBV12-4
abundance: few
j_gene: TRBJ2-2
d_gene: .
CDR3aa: CASSFNGLMNTGELFF
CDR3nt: TGTGCCAGCAGTTTCAACGGACTTATGAACACCGGGGAGCTGTTTTTT

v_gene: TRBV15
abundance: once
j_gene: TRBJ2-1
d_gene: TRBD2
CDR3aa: CATSRDPTGLAWSEQFF
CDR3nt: TGTGCCACCAGCAGAGATCCCACTGGACTAGCTTGGAGTGAGCAGTTCTTC

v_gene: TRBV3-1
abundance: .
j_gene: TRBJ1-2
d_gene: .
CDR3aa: CASSQDLRNYGYTF
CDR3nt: TGTGCCAGCAGCCAAGATCTTAGGAACTATGGCTACACCTTC

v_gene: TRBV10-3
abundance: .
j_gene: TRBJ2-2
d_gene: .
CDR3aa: CAISSAGGELFF
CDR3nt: TGTGCCATCAGTTCGGCAGGCGGGGAGCTGTTTTTT

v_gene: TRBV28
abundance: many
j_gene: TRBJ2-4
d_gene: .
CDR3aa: CASSPKYRQTRGSAKNIQYF
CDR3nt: TGTGCCAGCAGTCCCAAATACCGACAGACTAGGGGTTCGGCCAAAAACATTCAGTACTTC

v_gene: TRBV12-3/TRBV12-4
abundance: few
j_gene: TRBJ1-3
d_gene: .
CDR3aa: CASRAGGSGNTIYF
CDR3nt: TGTGCCAGCAGGGCGGGGGGATCTGGAAACACCATATATTTT

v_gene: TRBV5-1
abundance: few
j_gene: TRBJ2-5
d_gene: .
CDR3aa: CASSSGRGQETQYF
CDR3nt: TGCGCCAGCAGCTCCGGCAGGGGACAAGAGACCCAGTACTTC

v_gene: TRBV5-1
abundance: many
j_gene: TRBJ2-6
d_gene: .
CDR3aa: CASTIWGGGANVLTF
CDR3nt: TGCGCCAGCACCATTTGGGGTGGTGGGGCCAACGTCCTGACTTTC

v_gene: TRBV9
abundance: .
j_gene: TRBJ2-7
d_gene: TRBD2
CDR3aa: CASSVATGTSGQYEQYF
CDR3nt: TGTGCCAGCAGCGTAGCCACCGGGACTAGCGGCCAATACGAGCAGTACTTC

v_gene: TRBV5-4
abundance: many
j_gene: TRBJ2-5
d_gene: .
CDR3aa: CASSFGQKETQYF
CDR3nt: TGTGCCAGCAGCTTCGGACAGAAGGAGACCCAGTACTTC

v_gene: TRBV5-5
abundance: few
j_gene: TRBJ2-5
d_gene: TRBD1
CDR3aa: CASSTGTGTRETQYF
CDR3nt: TGTGCCAGCAGCACCGGGACAGGGACCCGTGAGACCCAGTACTTC

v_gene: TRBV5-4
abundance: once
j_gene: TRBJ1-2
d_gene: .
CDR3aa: CASSLAATRSYGYTF
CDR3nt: TGTGCCAGCAGCTTGGCCGCGACAAGGAGCTATGGCTACACCTTC

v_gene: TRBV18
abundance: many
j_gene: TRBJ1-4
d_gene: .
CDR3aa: CASSPPQEKLFF
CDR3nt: TGTGCCAGCTCACCGCCTCAGGAAAAACTGTTTTTT

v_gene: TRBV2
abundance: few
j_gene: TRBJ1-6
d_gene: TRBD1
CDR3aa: CASSAPDRGRSPLHF
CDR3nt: TGTGCCAGCAGCGCCCCGGACAGGGGTAGATCACCCCTCCACTTT

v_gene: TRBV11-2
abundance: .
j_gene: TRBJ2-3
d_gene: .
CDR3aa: CASSFYPGWTSTDTQYF
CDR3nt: TGTGCCAGCAGCTTCTACCCGGGCTGGACTAGCACAGATACGCAGTATTTT

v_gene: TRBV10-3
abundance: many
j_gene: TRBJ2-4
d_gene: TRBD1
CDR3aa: CAISEGTGGLNIQYF
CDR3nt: TGTGCCATCAGTGAAGGGACAGGGGGATTAAACATTCAGTACTTC

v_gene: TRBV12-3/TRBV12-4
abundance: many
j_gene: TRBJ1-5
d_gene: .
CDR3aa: CASSLYRTTQPQHF
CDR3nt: TGTGCCAGCAGTTTATATAGGACAACTCAGCCCCAGCATTTT

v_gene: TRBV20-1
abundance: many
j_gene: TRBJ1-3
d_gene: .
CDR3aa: CSATLRNTIYF
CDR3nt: TGCAGCGCAACCCTACGAAACACCATATATTTT

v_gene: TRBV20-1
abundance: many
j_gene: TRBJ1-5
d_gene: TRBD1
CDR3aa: CSAGRTGNQPQHF
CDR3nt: TGCAGTGCTGGCCGGACAGGGAATCAGCCCCAGCATTTT

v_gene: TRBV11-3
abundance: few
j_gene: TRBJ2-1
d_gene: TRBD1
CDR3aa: CASSLMTRGGLSNEQFF
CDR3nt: TGTGCCAGCAGCTTAATGACCCGAGGGGGCCTTAGCAATGAGCAGTTCTTC

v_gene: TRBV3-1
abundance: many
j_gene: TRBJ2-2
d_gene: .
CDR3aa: CASSSGVVLVTGELFF
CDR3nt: TGTGCCAGCAGCTCGGGGGTCGTTTTGGTCACCGGGGAGCTGTTTTTT

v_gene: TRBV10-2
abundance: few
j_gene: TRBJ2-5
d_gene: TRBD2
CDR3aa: CASSASGGMETQYF
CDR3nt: TGCGCCAGCAGTGCTAGCGGAGGTATGGAGACCCAGTACTTC

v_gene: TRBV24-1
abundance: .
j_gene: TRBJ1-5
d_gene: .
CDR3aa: CATSDGGGLGSNQPQHF
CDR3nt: TGTGCCACCAGTGATGGCGGCGGGCTAGGTAGCAATCAGCCCCAGCATTTT

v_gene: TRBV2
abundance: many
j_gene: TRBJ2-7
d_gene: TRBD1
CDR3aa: CARGLGTGASYEQYF
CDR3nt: TGTGCCAGGGGCCTCGGGACAGGGGCCTCCTACGAGCAGTACTTC

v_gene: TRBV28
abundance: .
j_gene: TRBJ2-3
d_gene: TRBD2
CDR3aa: CLTSGTDTQYF
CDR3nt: TGCCTAACTAGCGGCACAGATACGCAGTATTTT

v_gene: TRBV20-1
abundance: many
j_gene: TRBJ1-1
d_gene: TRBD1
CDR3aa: CRLSRSQTGSNTEAFF
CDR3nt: TGCCGCCTTAGTCGTTCGCAGACAGGGTCGAACACTGAAGCTTTCTTT

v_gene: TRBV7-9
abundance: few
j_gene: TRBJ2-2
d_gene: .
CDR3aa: CASSHVGRGGGELFF
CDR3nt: TGTGCCAGCAGCCACGTGGGCCGAGGCGGCGGGGAGCTGTTTTTT

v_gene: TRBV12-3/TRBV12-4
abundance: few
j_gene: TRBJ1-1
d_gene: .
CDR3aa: CASSPLGVNTEAFF
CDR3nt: TGTGCCAGCAGTCCCCTCGGGGTGAACACTGAAGCTTTCTTT

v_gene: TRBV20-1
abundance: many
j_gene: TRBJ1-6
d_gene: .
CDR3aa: CSARDRGGSPLHF
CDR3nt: TGCAGTGCTAGAGATAGGGGGGGCTCACCCCTCCACTTT

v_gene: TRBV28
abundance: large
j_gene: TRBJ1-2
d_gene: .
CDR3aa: CASSLSPAYYGYTF
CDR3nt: TGTGCCAGCAGTTTGAGTCCGGCCTACTATGGCTACACCTTC

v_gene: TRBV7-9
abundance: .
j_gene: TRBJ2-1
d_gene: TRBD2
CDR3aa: CASRSLSGRANHEQFF
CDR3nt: TGTGCCAGCAGATCCCTTAGCGGGAGGGCGAACCATGAGCAGTTCTTC

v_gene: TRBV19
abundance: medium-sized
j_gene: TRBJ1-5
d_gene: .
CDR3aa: CASTGSEGRGSNQPQHF
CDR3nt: TGTGCCAGTACCGGATCCGAGGGTAGGGGTAGCAATCAGCCCCAGCATTTT

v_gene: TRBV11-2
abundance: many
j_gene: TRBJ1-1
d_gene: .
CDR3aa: CASSYPGPTTNTEAFF
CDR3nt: TGTGCCAGCAGCTACCCGGGTCCTACGACGAACACTGAAGCTTTCTTT

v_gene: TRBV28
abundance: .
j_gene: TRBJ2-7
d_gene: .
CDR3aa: CASSTEYEQYF
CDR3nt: TGTGCCAGCAGCACGGAGTACGAGCAGTACTTC

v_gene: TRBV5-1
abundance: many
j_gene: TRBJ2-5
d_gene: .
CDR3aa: CASSLAPTQETQYF
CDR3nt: TGCGCCAGCAGCTTGGCCCCGACCCAAGAGACCCAGTACTTC

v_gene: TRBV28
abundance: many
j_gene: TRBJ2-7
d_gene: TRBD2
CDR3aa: CASKSPSGGLYEQYF
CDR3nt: TGTGCCAGCAAGAGTCCCAGCGGGGGCCTCTACGAGCAGTACTTC

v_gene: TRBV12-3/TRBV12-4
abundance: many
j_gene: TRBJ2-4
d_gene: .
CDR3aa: CASSLSGAVGNIQYF
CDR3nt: TGTGCCAGCAGCCTTAGCGGTGCGGTGGGAAACATTCAGTACTTC

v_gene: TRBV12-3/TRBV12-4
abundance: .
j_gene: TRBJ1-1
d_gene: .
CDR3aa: CASSKTGVTEAFF
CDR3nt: TGTGCCAGCAGTAAAACCGGGGTCACTGAAGCTTTCTTT

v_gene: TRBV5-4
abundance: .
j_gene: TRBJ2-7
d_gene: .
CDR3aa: CASSLAAGYEQYF
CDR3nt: TGTGCCAGCAGCTTGGCCGCGGGTTACGAGCAGTACTTC

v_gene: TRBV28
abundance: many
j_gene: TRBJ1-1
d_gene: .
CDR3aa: CAITLTDRNTEAFF
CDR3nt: TGTGCCATTACTTTGACAGATCGGAACACTGAAGCTTTCTTT

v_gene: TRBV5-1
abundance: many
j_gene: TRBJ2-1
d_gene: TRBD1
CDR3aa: CASSVQGGPYNEQFF
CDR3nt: TGCGCCAGCAGCGTACAGGGGGGTCCCTACAATGAGCAGTTCTTC

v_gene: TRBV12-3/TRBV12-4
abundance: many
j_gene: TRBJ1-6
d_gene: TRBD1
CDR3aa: CASSLTGAKNSPLHF
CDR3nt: TGTGCCAGCAGTTTAACAGGGGCCAAAAATTCACCCCTCCACTTT

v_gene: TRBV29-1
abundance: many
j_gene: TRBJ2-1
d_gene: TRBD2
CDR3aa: CSVTPRVAGGFSSYNEQFF
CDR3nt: TGCAGCGTTACCCCGAGGGTAGCGGGGGGGTTTAGCTCCTACAATGAGCAGTTCTTC

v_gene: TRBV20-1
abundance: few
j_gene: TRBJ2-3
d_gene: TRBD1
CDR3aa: CSGWARDRGTDTQYF
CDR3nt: TGCAGTGGTTGGGCAAGGGACAGGGGGACAGATACGCAGTATTTT

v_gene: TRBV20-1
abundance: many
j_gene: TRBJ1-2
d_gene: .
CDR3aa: CSASRGRYGYTF
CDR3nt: TGCAGTGCCTCTCGGGGCCGGTATGGCTACACCTTC

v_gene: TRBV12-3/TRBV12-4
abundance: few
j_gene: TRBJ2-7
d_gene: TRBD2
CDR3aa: CASRRPGTSFHEQYF
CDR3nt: TGTGCCAGCAGACGTCCCGGGACTAGCTTCCACGAGCAGTACTTC